A single sample gave rise to the 32 T cell receptor beta chains below, sequenced in a study of T-cell reconstitution after alpha-beta-depleted transplantation in children. Construction of the TCRbeta library involved unique molecular identifiers. Using its own MiXCR run on the PCR reads, TCRdb lists one record per CDR3 protein. This table holds 500,000 to 750,000 distinct CDR3 sequences, 10% to 15% found once. Sequencing used PBMCs, mostly from graft donor cells, obtained 360 days after TCRalphabeta/CD19-depleted stem cell transplant. These receptors were obtained from a male patient younger than 18 who had a stem cell transplant for acute myeloid leukemia, so the T cells may come from the graft donor.

This clonotype has at least ten counts. The CDR3 is CASSPGLAGVRFSYNEQFF. The CDR3 DNA reads TGTGCCAGTAGTCCGGGACTAGCGGGAGTAAGATTTTCCTACAATGAGCAGTTCTTC. The chain joins TRBV19 to TRBJ2-1, with TRBD2 matching 14 bases. The length of the CDR3 is 19 residues. Germline V gene data show CDR1 as LNHDA and CDR2 as SQIVND (reference sequence). The ends lost 5 bases at V and 1 base at J; junction bases unmatched: 10.

The V call is TRBV12-3 or TRBV12-4, the J call TRBJ2-5; 11 bases fit TRBD2. The CDR3 loop spans 14 amino acids. V lost 5 bases to trimming and J lost 4 bases; unmatched junction nucleotides: 3. CDR3 residues: CASSVLAGVETQYF. Here the CDR3 DNA reads TGTGCCAGCAGTGTACTAGCGGGAGTAGAGACCCAGTACTTC.

The chain employs TRBV27 and TRBJ2-7, with TRBD2 identical over 11 bases. CDR1 is MNHEY and CDR2 is SMNVEV in the germline V gene (reference sequence). Trimming cost V 2 bases and J 5 bases; bases outside gene matches: 14. This CDR3 comprises 18 residues. For the CDR3, the DNA is TGTGCCAGCAGTTTACGGGGACTAGCGGCCTTTCCCCGGAACGAGCAGTACTTC. Its protein product is CASSLRGLAAFPRNEQYF.

This clonotype was observed a handful of times. The chain is built from TRBV7-2 and TRBJ2-3, with a possible D match to TRBD2 (5 bases). The CDR3 is 15 amino acids. V shed 1 base and J shed 2 bases, with 10 bases lying between them. Germline V gene sequence: CDR1 SGHTA, CDR2 FQGNSA. CDR3 in DNA: TGTGCCAGCAGCTTAGGGGTTAGCGCCACAGATACGCAGTATTTT. Protein product: CASSLGVSATDTQYF.

Many counts were recorded for this clonotype. The chain carries TRBV4-1 and TRBJ2-7, with D hard to call. This CDR3 is built from 15 residues. V dropped 0 bases and J dropped 5 bases, with 14 bases sitting between them. The germline gives CDR1 MGHRA, CDR2 YSYEKL. CDR3: CASSQDGGRLNEQYF. The CDR3 coding sequence is TGCGCCAGCAGCCAAGATGGTGGCAGGCTTAACGAGCAGTACTTC.

CDR3 amino acids: CASSQAPTSGRGGSYEQYF. The DNA for the CDR3 is TGCGCCAGCAGCCAAGCCCCTACTAGCGGGAGAGGGGGGTCCTACGAGCAGTACTTC. The J gene is TRBJ2-7, the V gene TRBV4-1, with 11 bases fitting TRBD2. CDR1 and CDR2 from the germline V gene are MGHRA and YSYEKL. V was clipped by 1 base and J by 1 base; unmatched bases: 12. The CDR3 spans 19 residues.

This clonotype has a count of ten or more. The CDR3 is CASSYSGALTGELFF. CDR3 DNA: TGTGCCAGCAGTTACTCGGGAGCGCTCACCGGGGAGCTGTTTTTT. The chain uses TRBV6-5 and TRBJ2-2, with TRBD2 as a possible D gene (5 bases). The ends were cut back, 0 bases at V and 4 bases at J, with 9 bases in the middle. The CDR3 has 15 amino acids. Germline V gene data show CDR1 as MNHEY and CDR2 as SVGAGI.

This clonotype has ten or more counts. The chain joins TRBV29-1 to TRBJ2-1, with D possibly being TRBD2 (5 bases). The V and J ends lost 8 bases and 4 bases respectively, with 12 bases between them. Germline CDR1 reads SQVTM; CDR2 reads ANQGSEA. The CDR3 loop spans 12 amino acids. The CDR3 loop is CSSGEFYNEQFF. The CDR3 region has the DNA TGCAGCTCCGGGGAATTTTACAATGAGCAGTTCTTC.

This sequence joins TRBV12-3 or TRBV12-4 and TRBJ2-7; D unclear. Trimming took 2 bases from V and 3 from J, leaving 17 bases between them. The length of the CDR3 is 16 residues. Here the CDR3 DNA reads TGTGCCAGCAGTTTATCCCCGACGCCTAGTCACTACGAGCAGTACTTC. The encoded protein is CASSLSPTPSHYEQYF.

This clonotype showed up just a few times. The chain's CDR3 is CASSNSSYNEQFF. The CDR3 region has the DNA TGTGCCAGCAGCAACTCATCCTACAATGAGCAGTTCTTC. The chain carries TRBV13 and TRBJ2-1; D unresolved. V lost 5 bases and J 1 base, leaving 6 bases between the germline ends. The germline gives CDR1 PRHDT, CDR2 FYEKMQ (reference sequence). The CDR3 is made up of 13 amino acids.

This clonotype was recorded at least ten times. V and J are TRBV28 and TRBJ2-7, with TRBD1 matching 9 bases. CDR3 length equals 18 residues. The germline V gene has CDR1 MDHEN and CDR2 SYDVKM. Trimming removed 3 bases from V and 2 bases from J; junction bases left unmatched: 14. CDR3 in amino acids: CASSFPDRGTFVTYEQYF. The CDR3 DNA is TGTGCCAGCAGTTTTCCCGACAGGGGGACTTTTGTTACCTACGAGCAGTACTTC.

This sequence joins TRBV20-1 and TRBJ2-2; 7 nucleotides align to TRBD1. The CDR3 length is 15 residues. CDR1 and CDR2 (germline): DFQATT, SNEGSKA (reference sequence). Trimming removed 3 bases from V and 1 base from J; junction bases left unmatched: 5. CDR3 sequence (DNA): TGCAGTGCTAGGGATAGACAGGGGAACACCGGGGAGCTGTTTTTT. Its translation is CSARDRQGNTGELFF.

This rearrangement joins TRBV21-1 to TRBJ2-1; TRBD1, the table's D call, lacks a check against the DNA. TRBV21-1 is a pseudogene locus. The CDR3 consists of 16 residues. CDR3 protein: CASSRARDREEDEQFF. The DNA of the CDR3 is TGTGCCAGCAGCAGAGCCCGGGACAGGGAAGAAGATGAGCAGTTCTTC.

The chain combines TRBV7-2 with TRBJ2-1; maybe TRBD2 (5 bases). The CDR3 is made up of 14 amino acids. V lost 1 base to trimming and J lost 8 bases, with 12 bases between them. Germline-derived CDR1 and CDR2 are SGHTA and FQGNSA. The CDR3 sequence: CASSLVIRGHEQFF. CDR3 DNA sequence: TGTGCCAGCAGCTTAGTAATCCGGGGTCATGAGCAGTTCTTC.

This clonotype has ten or more counts. This chain connects TRBV20-1 to TRBJ2-3, with D perhaps TRBD2 (6 bases). The V gene lost 6 bases and the J gene lost 5 bases, with 21 bases spanning the gap. The CDR3 contains 15 residues. Germline CDR1 and CDR2: DFQATT and SNEGSKA (reference sequence). The DNA for the CDR3 is TGCAGTGCGGAGCGAAGACTAGGCGACCTAGATACGCAGTATTTT. It specifies CSAERRLGDLDTQYF.

This clonotype has just a few counts. The chain has TRBV29-1 and TRBJ1-4; 7 bases are shared with TRBD1. The CDR3 has 15 amino acids. The J segment lost 3 bases and the V segment lost 6 bases, leaving 10 bases of the junction unmatched. Germline CDR1 SQVTM, CDR2 ANQGSEA. For the CDR3, the DNA is TGCAGCGTGCTTACCCTCGGGACAGCTAATGAAAAACTGTTTTTT. Its translation is CSVLTLGTANEKLFF.

This clonotype was seen ten or more times. This chain links TRBV4-3 with TRBJ2-5; a possible D gene is TRBD2 (5 bases). Trimming left V 8 bases short and J 0 bases short, with 13 bases between. CDR3 length equals 14 residues. CDR1 is LGHNA, CDR2 YSLEER, per germline. The CDR3 region has the DNA TGCGCCAGCTGGGTAATGCGGGACCAAGAGACCCAGTACTTC. Protein: CASWVMRDQETQYF.

The chain joins TRBV28 to TRBJ1-2; no definite D call. From germline, CDR1 is MDHEN and CDR2 SYDVKM. This CDR3 has 11 residues. Trimming removed 6 bases from V and 7 bases from J, with 9 bases in between. The CDR3 bases are TGTGCCAGCAGCACACACGGTGGCTACACCTTC. It encodes CASSTHGGYTF.

Remarks on this clonotype: A far more abundant clone sits one base away, making this likely a read error. This chain joins TRBV5-6 and TRBJ2-5; possible D gene TRBD2, 5 bases. Germline CDR1 reads SGHDT; CDR2 reads YYEEEE. This CDR3 comprises 13 residues. The CDR3 protein is CAISLVRGETQYF. In nucleotides, the CDR3 is TGTGCCATCAGCTTGGTACGAGGGGAGACCCAGTACTTC.

The chain joins TRBV20-1 to TRBJ2-7; TRBD2 is a possible D gene (6 bases). CDR3 size: 15 residues. Germline V gene data show CDR1 as DFQATT and CDR2 as SNEGSKA (reference sequence). V dropped 6 bases and J dropped 3 bases, with 21 bases sitting between them. CDR3 amino acids: CSARNGRDFHYEQYF. The CDR3 nucleotides are TGCAGTGCGAGAAACGGCCGGGACTTTCACTACGAGCAGTACTTC.

In its sample, this clonotype was seen many times. The chain combines TRBV4-3 with TRBJ2-1; 11 bases line up with TRBD2. The CDR3 spans 15 residues. V dropped 4 bases and J dropped 4; count of bases not matched to a gene: 3. CDR1 LGHNA and CDR2 YSLEER come from the germline V gene. In nucleotides, the CDR3 is TGCGCCAGCAGCCTAGCGGGAGGGATTTACAATGAGCAGTTCTTC. The encoded protein is CASSLAGGIYNEQFF.

The chain joins TRBV7-2 to TRBJ2-3; D is unresolved. Germline values: CDR1 SGHTA, CDR2 FQGNSA. The V gene lost 2 bases and the J gene lost 6 bases, with 12 bases spanning the gap. This CDR3 comprises 14 residues. This CDR3 is CASSLKGKADTQYF. Here the CDR3 DNA reads TGTGCCAGCAGCTTAAAAGGGAAAGCCGATACGCAGTATTTT.

CDR3 sequence: CASSFIAGGGLAQYF. The CDR3 DNA follows: TGTGCCAGCAGTTTCATAGCGGGAGGGGGTTTGGCCCAGTACTTC. The rearrangement links TRBV27 to TRBJ2-5; 11 bases align to TRBD2. The V gene end was trimmed by 3 bases and the J gene end by 9 bases; junction bases not matched to a gene: 9. The CDR3 sequence is 15 residues long. CDR1 is MNHEY and CDR2 is SMNVEV in the germline V gene (reference sequence).

This clonotype has just a few counts. The rearrangement uses TRBV12-3 or TRBV12-4 and TRBJ2-7; D unresolved. V was cut by 6 bases and J by 6 bases, with 15 bases left in between. The CDR3 totals 13 residues. CDR3 DNA: TGTGCCAGCAGCCAGCTTGGAAGGTCCGAGCAGTACTTC. Protein product: CASSQLGRSEQYF.

This clonotype was observed many times. The genes are TRBV12-3 or TRBV12-4 and TRBJ2-7, with D perhaps matching TRBD1 or TRBD2 (6 bases each). The V end was cut by 5 bases, the J end by 4 bases, with 15 bases between. The CDR3 covers 14 residues. CDR3 in DNA: TGTGCCAGCAGTCCTATCGGGGGCTGGTACGAGCAGTACTTC. Its translation: CASSPIGGWYEQYF.

This clonotype was recorded at least ten times. The CDR3 DNA sequence: TGTGCCAGCAGTCCCGGGACTAGCGGGATGGAGGAGTACTTC. Translation: CASSPGTSGMEEYF. This chain joins TRBV12-3 or TRBV12-4 and TRBJ2-4; 13 positions match TRBD2. The CDR3 length is 14 residues. With 5 bases clipped from V and 14 bases from J, the junction kept 9 bases outside the gene matches.

V usage is TRBV20-1 and J usage is TRBJ2-5; D possibly uses TRBD1 or TRBD2 (5 bases each). The CDR3 is 12 amino acids. Germline CDR1 and CDR2: DFQATT and SNEGSKA (reference sequence). V was trimmed by 6 bases and J by 5 bases, leaving 13 bases between them. The CDR3, as DNA: TGCAGTGCAGCGCAGTGGGGGGAGACCCAGTACTTC. It codes for CSAAQWGETQYF.

This clonotype was counted at least ten times. This chain uses TRBV20-1 with TRBJ2-7, with TRBD2 matching 8 bases. J gave up 5 bases and V 0 bases, and 9 bases lay outside the gene matches. This CDR3 has 15 residues. Germline V gives CDR1 DFQATT, CDR2 SNEGSKA (reference sequence). The CDR3, as DNA: TGCAGTGCTAGAGAAGCCCCGGGAGGGCCCAACGAGCAGTACTTC. It encodes CSAREAPGGPNEQYF.

V and J are TRBV28 and TRBJ2-7; D remains unclear. The CDR3 contains 15 residues. CDR1 and CDR2 (germline): MDHEN, SYDVKM. Deletions cut 3 bases from V and 2 bases from J, with 14 bases between. The CDR3 here is CASSFYDLAAYEQYF. DNA of the CDR3: TGTGCCAGCAGTTTTTACGACCTCGCCGCCTACGAGCAGTACTTC.

This clonotype was seen more than once but under ten times. The V and J genes are TRBV24-1 and TRBJ2-1; tentative D call: TRBD2 (5 bases). V was shortened by 10 bases and J by 7 bases, with 16 bases between the two germline ends. The CDR3 runs 13 residues. The germline V gene has CDR1 KGHDR and CDR2 SFDVKD. The CDR3 loop reads CATRTQTTNEQFF. Here the CDR3 DNA reads TGTGCCACGAGAACCCAGACTACAAATGAGCAGTTCTTC.

This clonotype was detected a few times. This sequence joins TRBV7-9 and TRBJ2-7; either TRBD1 or TRBD2 may supply D (6 bases each). Germline lookup yields CDR1 SEHNR and CDR2 FQNEAQ (reference sequence). The CDR3 spans 16 residues. The V and J ends lost 2 bases and 0 bases respectively, with 14 bases between them. DNA for the CDR3: TGTGCCAGCAGCTTATATCTTTCGGGGGCCTCCTACGAGCAGTACTTC. Its protein product is CASSLYLSGASYEQYF.

This clonotype was seen a handful of times. The chain is built from TRBV30 and TRBJ1-1; D is ambiguous. This CDR3 is built from 11 residues. V was pared by 8 bases and J by 7 bases, with 14 bases between. Germline-derived CDR1 and CDR2 are GTSNPN and SVGIG (reference sequence). The CDR3 region is CADGLTSEAFF. CDR3 nucleotide sequence: TGTGCCGACGGGCTTACTAGTGAAGCTTTCTTT.